Listed below are T cell receptor beta chains from one sample, sequenced in a study of CD8+ T cells in alopecia areata. Generated by immunoSEQ multiplex PCR, the TCRdb table keeps only in-frame clones and is missing some. The sample lists about 160,000 clones, 87% occurring once. This material consisted of CD8+ T cells sorted from blood, taken at week 0. The source of these receptors is a human donor with alopecia areata. The CDR3 runs from the conserved cysteine through the conserved F or W. The order of the fields is D gene, V gene, CDR3 protein. D genes are given only for firm matches.

>TRBD1|TRBV2
CASSEKGQGAANTGELFF
>NA|TRBV14
CASSWGNEQFF
>NA|TRBV7-9
CASSPPTAGLTDTQYF
>NA|TRBV27
CASSPSAATYEQYF
>NA|TRBV11-2
CASSPSPGGRDTEAFF
>TRBD2|TRBV9
CASSVGGGTSGGASDTQYF
>TRBD1|TRBV6-5
CASRRQGAGYTEAFF
>TRBD1|TRBV5-4
CASSLGQGRYEQYF
>NA|TRBV30
CAWHDGPENNEQFF
>NA|TRBV30
CAWSKRRVREEETQYF
>NA|TRBV7-9
CASSLGEGYNEQFF
>TRBD2|TRBV29-1
CSVDAVLGGGQTDTQYF
>TRBD2|TRBV7-8
CASSSVAGGKGETQYF
>TRBD2|TRBV7-6
CASSLGSRRLAGGSGGEQYF
>NA|TRBV11-2
CASSKEVSSGNEQFF
>TRBD2|TRBV19
CASTSGVRSSYNEQFF
>TRBD2|TRBV5-6
CASSLLEEGGENEQFF
>NA|TRBV2
CASSEVGVGGSKNIQYF
>NA|TRBV2
CASRGQGNSPLHF
>NA|TRBV29-1
CSVGQDISGNTIYF
>TRBD1|TRBV29-1
CSVPDRGEQYF
>TRBD2|TRBV7-9
CASYGGSKGGEQYF
>NA|TRBV14
CASSPWTGSYNEQFF